This T cell receptor (beta chain) was sequenced during a study of blood T cell repertoires in COVID-19. Study-wide background: Whether acute or convalescent, the COVID-19 samples came from the United States, Italy and Spain.

Trimming pared 7 bases from V and 4 bases from J, leaving 21 bases between. Germline V gene lookup returns CDR1 SGHTS and CDR2 YDEGEE. The CDR3 is 16 residues long. In the authors' methods: Estimated nucleated cell counts came from reference gene primer amplification. Sequencing used immunoSEQ multiplex PCR; TCRdb keeps in-frame clones, though not all of them. V and J calls and clone size are those listed in that table; D and trimming were worked out from the DNA. Found here are some 200,000 clones, around 90% of them singletons; the top ten hold approximately 2.4%. Membership in each cohort depended on participant-reported clinical history.

The sample consisted of PBMCs or T cells enriched from blood (not recorded which). This chain joins TRBV5-8 and TRBJ1-5; D is perhaps TRBD1 (6 bases). The source is a woman younger than 45 who had recovered from COVID-19. The CDR3 loop is CASPPSQGRGNQPQHF. The CDR3 DNA sequence: TGTGCCAGCCCCCCCAGCCAGGGGCGCGGTAATCAGCCCCAGCATTTT. Full variable domain (missing parts from reference TRBV5-8 and TRBJ1-5): EAGVTQSPTHLIKTRGQQATLRCSPISGHTSVYWYQQALGLGLQFLLWYDEGEERNRGNFPPRFSGRQFPNYSSELNVNALELEDSALYLCASPPSQGRGNQPQHFGDGTRLSIL.